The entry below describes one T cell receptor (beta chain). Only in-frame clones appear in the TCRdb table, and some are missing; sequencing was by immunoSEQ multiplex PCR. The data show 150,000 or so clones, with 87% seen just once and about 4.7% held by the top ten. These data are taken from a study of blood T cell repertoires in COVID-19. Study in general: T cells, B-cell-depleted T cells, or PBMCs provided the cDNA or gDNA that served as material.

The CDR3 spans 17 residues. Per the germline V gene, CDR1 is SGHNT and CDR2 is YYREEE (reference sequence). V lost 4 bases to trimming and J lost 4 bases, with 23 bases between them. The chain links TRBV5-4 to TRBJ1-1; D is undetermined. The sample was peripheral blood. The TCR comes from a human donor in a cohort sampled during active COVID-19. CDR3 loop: CASSEPTSRAAGTEAFF. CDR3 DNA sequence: TGTGCCAGCAGCGAACCCACGTCTAGGGCGGCGGGCACTGAAGCTTTCTTT. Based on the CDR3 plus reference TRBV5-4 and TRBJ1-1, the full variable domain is ETGVTQSPTHLIKTRGQQVTLRCSSQSGHNTVSWYQQALGQGPQFIFQYYREEENGRGNFPPRFSGLQFPNYSSELNVNALELDDSALYLCASSEPTSRAAGTEAFFGQGTRLTVV.